This T cell receptor beta chain is from a study of T cell changes during pregnancy in multiple sclerosis. The CDR3 contains 14 residues. V lost 3 bases, J lost 4 bases, and 3 bases stayed unmatched. Germline lookup yields CDR1 SGDLS and CDR2 YYNGEE. Measured with immunoSEQ multiplex PCR; TCRdb has only the in-frame clones, and not every one. The table has around 100,000 clones, 92% seen once; the top ten hold about 1.5%. The V and J genes are TRBV9 and TRBJ1-4, with 7 bases that match TRBD1. The specimen comprised peripheral blood, sampled in the third trimester of pregnancy. The origin of this receptor is a female donor with multiple sclerosis, enrolled in a pregnancy study. DNA for the CDR3: TGTGCCAGCAGCGCGGGACAGAATAATGAAAAACTGTTTTTT. Translating it yields CASSAGQNNEKLFF.